This TCR beta chain was sequenced in a study of radiotherapy plus CTLA-4 blockade in lung cancer (dated by TCRdb to the late 2010s). General notes on the study: Objective responses were observed in approximately 17% of enrolled patients, and disease control was achieved in 25% to 40%.

Concerning this clone: It lacks a known antigen. The record has no base qualities; no much larger clone is one base away.

The CDR3 spans 14 residues, from the cysteine through the phenylalanine. The DNA shown is the 42-base CDR3, in frame from base 1. Here V drops 4 bases and J drops 2 bases, and the junction holds 4 bases not matched to any gene. CDR1 and CDR2 (SGHDN, FVKESK) derive from the germline V gene. The study evaluated CTLA-4 blockade (ipilimumab) given together with focal radiation therapy in patients who had chemo-refractory metastatic non-small-cell lung cancer. Study-wide findings and limitations: The strongest predictors of response were reported to be early dynamic shifts in blood T cell clones along with a rise in serum interferon-beta following radiation. After treatment with radiotherapy and ipilimumab, TCR clones that originated in tumors expanded in peripheral blood.

Library preparation was by the immunoSEQ multiplex PCR assay. This immuneACCESS table, as held by TCRdb, lists in-frame sequences with V and J called but not all clones. Of the missing ones, under half trace to an unresolved V gene in checked studies; the others have no known cause. This sample is represented by approximately 95,000 clones; approximately 85% of them were singletons. The ten top clones hold approximately 3.4% of the sample. The chain employs TRBV14 and TRBJ1-2; the central 7 bases match TRBD1. This material consisted of peripheral blood, taken from a patient treated with radiotherapy plus ipilimumab. This TCR came from a human donor with non-small cell lung cancer who had a partial response to radiotherapy plus ipilimumab. The nucleotide sequence reads TGTGCCAGCAGCCTACTGACAGGGAACTATGGCTACACCTTC. It specifies CASSLLTGNYGYTF.